Listed here are 2 T cell receptor beta chains from one sample, sequenced in a study of T-cell reconstitution after alpha-beta-depleted transplantation in children. Unique molecular identifiers featured in how the TCRbeta library was prepared. TCRdb reprocessed the PCR reads with MiXCR, giving one entry per CDR3 protein. This table holds about 400,000 distinct CDR3 sequences, roughly 21% found once. Sequenced material: PBMCs from the stem cell graft donor, taken from the stem cell graft. These receptors were collected from a human donor who donated a stem cell graft to a child with acute myeloid leukemia.

This clonotype has a handful of counts. This chain connects TRBV28 to TRBJ2-7; D might be TRBD1 (5 bases). V shed 4 bases and J shed 2 bases, with 12 bases lying between them. The germline V gene encodes CDR1 MDHEN and CDR2 SYDVKM. The CDR3 runs to 14 residues. CDR3 loop: CASSSTAETYEQYF. The CDR3 DNA is TGTGCCAGCAGTTCGACAGCAGAAACCTACGAGCAGTACTTC. The variable domain in full, with the rest retrieved from reference TRBV28 and TRBJ2-7, is DVKVTQSSRYLVKRTGEKVFLECVQDMDHENMFWYRQDPGLGLRLIYFSYDVKMKEKGDIPEGYSVSREKKERFSLILESASTNQTSMYLCASSSTAETYEQYFGPGTRLTVT.

V usage is TRBV9 and J usage is TRBJ2-7; maybe TRBD2 (5 bases). This CDR3 is 11 amino acids long. The germline V gene has CDR1 SGDLS and CDR2 YYNGEE. Trimming removed 0 bases from V and 7 bases from J, with 5 bases in between. The CDR3 here is CASSVAGEQYF. CDR3 DNA sequence: TGTGCCAGCAGCGTAGCGGGAGAGCAGTACTTC.